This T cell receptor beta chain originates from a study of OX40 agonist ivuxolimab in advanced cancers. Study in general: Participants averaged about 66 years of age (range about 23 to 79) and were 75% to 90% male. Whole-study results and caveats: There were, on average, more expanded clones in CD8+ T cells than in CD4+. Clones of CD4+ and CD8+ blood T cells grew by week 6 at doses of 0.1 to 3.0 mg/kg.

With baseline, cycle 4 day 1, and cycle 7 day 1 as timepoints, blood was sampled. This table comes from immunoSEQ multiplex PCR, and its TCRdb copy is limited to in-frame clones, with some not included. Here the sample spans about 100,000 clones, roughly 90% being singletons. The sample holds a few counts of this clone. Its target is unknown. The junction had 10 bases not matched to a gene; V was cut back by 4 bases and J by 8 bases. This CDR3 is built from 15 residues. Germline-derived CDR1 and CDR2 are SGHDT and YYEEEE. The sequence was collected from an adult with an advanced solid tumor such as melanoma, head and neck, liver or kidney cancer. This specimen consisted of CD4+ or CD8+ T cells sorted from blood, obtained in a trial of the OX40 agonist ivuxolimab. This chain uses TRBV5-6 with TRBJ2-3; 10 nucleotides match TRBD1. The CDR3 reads CASSTDRGPRGTQYF. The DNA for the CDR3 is TGTGCCAGCAGCACCGACAGGGGGCCCAGGGGTACGCAGTATTTT.